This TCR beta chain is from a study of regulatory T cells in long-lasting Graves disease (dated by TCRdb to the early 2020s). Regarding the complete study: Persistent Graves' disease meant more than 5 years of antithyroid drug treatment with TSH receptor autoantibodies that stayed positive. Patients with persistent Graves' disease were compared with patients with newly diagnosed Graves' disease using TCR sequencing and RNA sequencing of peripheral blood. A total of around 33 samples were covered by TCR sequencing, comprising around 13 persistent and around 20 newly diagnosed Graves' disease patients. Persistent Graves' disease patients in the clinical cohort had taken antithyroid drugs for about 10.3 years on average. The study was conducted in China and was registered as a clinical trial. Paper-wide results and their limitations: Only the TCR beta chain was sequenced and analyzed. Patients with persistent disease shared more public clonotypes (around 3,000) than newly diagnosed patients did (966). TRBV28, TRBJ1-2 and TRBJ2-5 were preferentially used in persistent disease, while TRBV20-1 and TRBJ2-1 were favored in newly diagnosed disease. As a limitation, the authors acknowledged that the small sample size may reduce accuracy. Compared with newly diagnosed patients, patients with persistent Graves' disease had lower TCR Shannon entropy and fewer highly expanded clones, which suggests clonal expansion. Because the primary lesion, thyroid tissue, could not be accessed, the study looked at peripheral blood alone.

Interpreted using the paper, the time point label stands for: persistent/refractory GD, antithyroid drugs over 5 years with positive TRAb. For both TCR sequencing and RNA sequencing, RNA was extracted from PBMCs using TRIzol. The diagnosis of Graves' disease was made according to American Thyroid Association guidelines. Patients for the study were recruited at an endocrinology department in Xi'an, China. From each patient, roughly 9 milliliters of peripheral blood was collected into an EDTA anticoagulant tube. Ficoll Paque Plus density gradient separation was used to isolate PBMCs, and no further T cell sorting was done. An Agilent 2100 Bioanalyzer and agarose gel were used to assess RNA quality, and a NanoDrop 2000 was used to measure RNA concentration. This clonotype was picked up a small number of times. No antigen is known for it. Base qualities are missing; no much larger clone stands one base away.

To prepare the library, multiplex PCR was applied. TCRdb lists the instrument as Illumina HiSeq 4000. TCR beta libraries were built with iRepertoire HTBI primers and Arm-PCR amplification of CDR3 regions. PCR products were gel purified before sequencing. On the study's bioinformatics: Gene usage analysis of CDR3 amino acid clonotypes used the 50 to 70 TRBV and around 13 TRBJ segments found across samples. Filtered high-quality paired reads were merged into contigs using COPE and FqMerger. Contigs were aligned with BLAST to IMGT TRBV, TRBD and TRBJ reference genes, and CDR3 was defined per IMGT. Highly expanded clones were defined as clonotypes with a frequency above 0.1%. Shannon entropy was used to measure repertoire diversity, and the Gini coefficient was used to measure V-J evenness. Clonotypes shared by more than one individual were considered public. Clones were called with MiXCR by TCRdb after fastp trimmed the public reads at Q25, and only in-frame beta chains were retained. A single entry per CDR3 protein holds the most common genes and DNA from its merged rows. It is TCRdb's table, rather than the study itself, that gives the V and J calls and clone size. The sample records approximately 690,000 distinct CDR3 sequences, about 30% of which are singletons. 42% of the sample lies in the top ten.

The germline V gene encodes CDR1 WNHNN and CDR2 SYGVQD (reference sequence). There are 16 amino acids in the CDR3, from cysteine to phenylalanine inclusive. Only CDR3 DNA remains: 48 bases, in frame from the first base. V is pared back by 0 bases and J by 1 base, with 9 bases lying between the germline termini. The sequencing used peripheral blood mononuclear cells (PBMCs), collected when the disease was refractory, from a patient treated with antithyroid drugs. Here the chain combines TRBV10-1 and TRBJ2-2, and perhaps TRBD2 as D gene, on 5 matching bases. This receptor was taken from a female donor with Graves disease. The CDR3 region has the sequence CASSESASRNTGELFF. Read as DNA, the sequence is TGCGCCAGCAGTGAGTCGGCTAGCCGGAACACCGGGGAGCTGTTTTTT.